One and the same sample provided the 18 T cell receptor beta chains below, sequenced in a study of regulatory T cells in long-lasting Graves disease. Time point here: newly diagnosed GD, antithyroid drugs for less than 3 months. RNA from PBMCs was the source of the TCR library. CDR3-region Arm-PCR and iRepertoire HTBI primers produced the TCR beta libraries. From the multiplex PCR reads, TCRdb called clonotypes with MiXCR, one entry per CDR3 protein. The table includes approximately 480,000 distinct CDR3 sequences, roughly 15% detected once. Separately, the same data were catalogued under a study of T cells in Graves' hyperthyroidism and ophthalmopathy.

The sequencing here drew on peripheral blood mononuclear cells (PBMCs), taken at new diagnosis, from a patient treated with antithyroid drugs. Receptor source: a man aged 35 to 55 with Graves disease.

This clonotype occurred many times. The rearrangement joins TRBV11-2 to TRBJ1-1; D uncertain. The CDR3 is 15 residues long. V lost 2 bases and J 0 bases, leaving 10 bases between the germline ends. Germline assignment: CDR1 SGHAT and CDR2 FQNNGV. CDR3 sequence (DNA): TGTGCCAGCAGCTTAAAACGGGTCTTGAACACTGAAGCTTTCTTT. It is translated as CASSLKRVLNTEAFF.

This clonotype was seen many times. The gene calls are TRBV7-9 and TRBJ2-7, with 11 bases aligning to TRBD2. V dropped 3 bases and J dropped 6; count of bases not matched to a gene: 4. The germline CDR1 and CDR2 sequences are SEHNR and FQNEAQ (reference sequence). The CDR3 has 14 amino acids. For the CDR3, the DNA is TGTGCCAGCAGCTTGGGACTAGCGGAGAGCGAGCAGTACTTC. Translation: CASSLGLAESEQYF.

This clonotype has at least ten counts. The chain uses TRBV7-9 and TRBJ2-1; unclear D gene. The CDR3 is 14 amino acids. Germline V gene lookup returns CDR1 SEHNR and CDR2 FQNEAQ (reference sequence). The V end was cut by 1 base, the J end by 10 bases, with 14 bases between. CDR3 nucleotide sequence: TGTGCCAGCAGCTTAGTCTCGGACCAAATGGAGCAGTTCTTC. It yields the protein CASSLVSDQMEQFF.

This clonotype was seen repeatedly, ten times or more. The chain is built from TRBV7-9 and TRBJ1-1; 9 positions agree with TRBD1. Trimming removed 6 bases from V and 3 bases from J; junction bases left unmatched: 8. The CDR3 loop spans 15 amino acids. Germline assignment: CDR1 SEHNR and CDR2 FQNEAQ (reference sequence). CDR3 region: CASSTTGGRDTEAFF. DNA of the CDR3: TGTGCCAGCAGTACTACAGGGGGCCGTGACACTGAAGCTTTCTTT.

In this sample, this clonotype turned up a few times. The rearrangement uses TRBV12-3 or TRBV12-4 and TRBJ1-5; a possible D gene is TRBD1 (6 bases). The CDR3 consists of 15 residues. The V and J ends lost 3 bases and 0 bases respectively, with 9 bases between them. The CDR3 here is CASSLGHNSNQPQHF. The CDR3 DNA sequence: TGTGCCAGCAGTTTGGGACACAATAGCAATCAGCCCCAGCATTTT.

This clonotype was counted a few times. The CDR3 nucleotides read TGCAGTGCTAGAGACCGGGTGGCCACCGGGGAGCTGTTTTTT. Its translation: CSARDRVATGELFF. The chain recombines TRBV20-1 with TRBJ2-2; D not certain. The germline V and J ends were trimmed by 0 bases and 4 bases, with 9 bases remaining between them. This CDR3 is built from 14 residues. From germline, CDR1 is DFQATT and CDR2 SNEGSKA (reference sequence).

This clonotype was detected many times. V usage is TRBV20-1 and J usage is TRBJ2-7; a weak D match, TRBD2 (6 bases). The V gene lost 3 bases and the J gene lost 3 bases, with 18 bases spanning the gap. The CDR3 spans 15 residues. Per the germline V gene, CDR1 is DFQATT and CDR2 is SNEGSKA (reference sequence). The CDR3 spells CSASGGLNSGYEQYF. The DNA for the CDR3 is TGCAGTGCTAGCGGGGGACTCAATTCTGGCTACGAGCAGTACTTC.

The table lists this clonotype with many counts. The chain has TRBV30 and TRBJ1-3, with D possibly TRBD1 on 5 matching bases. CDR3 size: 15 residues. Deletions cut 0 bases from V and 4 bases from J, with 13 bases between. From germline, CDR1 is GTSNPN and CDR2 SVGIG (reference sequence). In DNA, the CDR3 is TGTGCCTGGAGTGTAAGGAAGGGGACGGGAAACACCATATATTTT. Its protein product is CAWSVRKGTGNTIYF.

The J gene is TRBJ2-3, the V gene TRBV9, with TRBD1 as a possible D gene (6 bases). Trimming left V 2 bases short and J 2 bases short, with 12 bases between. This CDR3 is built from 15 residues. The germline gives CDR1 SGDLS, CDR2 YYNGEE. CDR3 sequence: CASSVSGHHTDTQYF. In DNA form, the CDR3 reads TGTGCCAGCAGCGTTTCGGGACATCACACAGATACGCAGTATTTT.

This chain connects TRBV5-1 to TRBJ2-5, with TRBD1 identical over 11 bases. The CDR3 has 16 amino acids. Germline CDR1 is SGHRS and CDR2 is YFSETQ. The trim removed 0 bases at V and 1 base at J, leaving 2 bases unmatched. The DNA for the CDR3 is TGCGCCAGCAGCTTGGCCGGGACAGGGGGCCAAGAGACCCAGTACTTC. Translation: CASSLAGTGGQETQYF. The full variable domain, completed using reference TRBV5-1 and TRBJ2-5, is KAGVTQTPRYLIKTRGQQVTLSCSPISGHRSVSWYQQTPGQGLQFLFEYFSETQRNKGNFPGRFSGRQFSNSRSEMNVSTLELGDSALYLCASSLAGTGGQETQYFGPGTRLLVL.

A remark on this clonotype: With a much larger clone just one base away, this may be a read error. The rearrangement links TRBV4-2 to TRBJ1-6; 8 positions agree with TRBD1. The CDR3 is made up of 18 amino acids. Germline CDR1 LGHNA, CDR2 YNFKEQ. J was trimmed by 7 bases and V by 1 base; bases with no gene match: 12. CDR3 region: CASSQGLGTGFGNSPLHF. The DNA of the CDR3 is TGTGCCAGCAGCCAAGGTCTTGGGACAGGTTTTGGGAATTCACCCCTCCACTTT.

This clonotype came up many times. CDR3 protein: CASSFRGRISQTQYF. The CDR3 DNA is TGTGCCAGCAGTTTTCGGGGTAGAATATCTCAGACCCAGTACTTC. The J gene is TRBJ2-5, the V gene TRBV27; D may be TRBD2 (5 bases). The CDR3 spans 15 residues. The germline CDR1 and CDR2 sequences are MNHEY and SMNVEV (reference sequence). V lost 3 bases and J 6 bases, leaving 17 bases between the germline ends.

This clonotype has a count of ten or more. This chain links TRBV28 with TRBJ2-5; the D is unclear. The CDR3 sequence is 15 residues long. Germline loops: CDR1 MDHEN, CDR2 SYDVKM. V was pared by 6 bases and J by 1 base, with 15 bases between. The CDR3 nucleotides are TGTGCCAGCAGCCAAACCGCCGGGCGCCAAGAGACCCAGTACTTC. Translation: CASSQTAGRQETQYF. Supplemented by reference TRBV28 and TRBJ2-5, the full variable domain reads DVKVTQSSRYLVKRTGEKVFLECVQDMDHENMFWYRQDPGLGLRLIYFSYDVKMKEKGDIPEGYSVSREKKERFSLILESASTNQTSMYLCASSQTAGRQETQYFGPGTRLLVL.

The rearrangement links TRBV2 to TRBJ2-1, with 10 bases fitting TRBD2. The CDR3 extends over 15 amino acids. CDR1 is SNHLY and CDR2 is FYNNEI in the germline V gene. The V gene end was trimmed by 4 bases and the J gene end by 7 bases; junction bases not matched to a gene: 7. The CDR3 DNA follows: TGTGCCAGCAGTGGGCTAGCGGGAGTCTTGAATGAGCAGTTCTTC. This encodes CASSGLAGVLNEQFF.

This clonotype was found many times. Written as DNA, the CDR3 is TGCAGTGCTCACTCGACTAGCGGGAGGGCCTACAATGAGCAGTTCTTC. This encodes CSAHSTSGRAYNEQFF. This chain joins TRBV20-1 and TRBJ2-1; 14 nucleotides align to TRBD2. This CDR3 has 16 residues. Germline loops: CDR1 DFQATT, CDR2 SNEGSKA (reference sequence). V was pared by 5 bases and J by 2 bases, with 5 bases of the junction left unmatched.

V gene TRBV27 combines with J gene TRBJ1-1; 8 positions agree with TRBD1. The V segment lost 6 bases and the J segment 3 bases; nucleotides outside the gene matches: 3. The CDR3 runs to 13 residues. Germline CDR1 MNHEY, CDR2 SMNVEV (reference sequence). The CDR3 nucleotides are TGTGCCAGCAGACAGGGGGGAGACACTGAAGCTTTCTTT. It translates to CASRQGGDTEAFF.

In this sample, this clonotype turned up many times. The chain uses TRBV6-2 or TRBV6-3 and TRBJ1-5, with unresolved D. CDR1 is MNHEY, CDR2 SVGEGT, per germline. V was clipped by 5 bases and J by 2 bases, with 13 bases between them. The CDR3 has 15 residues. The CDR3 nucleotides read TGTGCCAGCAGTGTACAGTGGGGAGGCAATCAGCCCCAGCATTTT. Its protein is CASSVQWGGNQPQHF.

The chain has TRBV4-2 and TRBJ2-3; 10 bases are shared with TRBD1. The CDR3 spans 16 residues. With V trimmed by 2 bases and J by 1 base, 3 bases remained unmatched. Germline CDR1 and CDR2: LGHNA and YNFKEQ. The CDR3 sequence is CASSQPGTGGTDTQYF. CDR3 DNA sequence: TGTGCCAGCAGCCAACCCGGGACAGGGGGCACAGATACGCAGTATTTT.